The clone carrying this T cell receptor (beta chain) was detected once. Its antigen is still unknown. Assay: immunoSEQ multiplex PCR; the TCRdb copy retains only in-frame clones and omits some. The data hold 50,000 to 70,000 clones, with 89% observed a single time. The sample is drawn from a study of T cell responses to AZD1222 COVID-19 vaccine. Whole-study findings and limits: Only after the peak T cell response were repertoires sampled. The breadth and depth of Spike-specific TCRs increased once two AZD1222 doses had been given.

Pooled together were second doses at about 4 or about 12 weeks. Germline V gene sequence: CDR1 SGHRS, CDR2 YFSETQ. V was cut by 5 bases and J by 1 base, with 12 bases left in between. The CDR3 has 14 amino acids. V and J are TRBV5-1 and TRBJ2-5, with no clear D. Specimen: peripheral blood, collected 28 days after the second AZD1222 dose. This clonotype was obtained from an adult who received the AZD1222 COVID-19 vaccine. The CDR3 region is CASRPPGLQETQYF. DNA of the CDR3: TGCGCCAGCAGACCTCCAGGCCTCCAAGAGACCCAGTACTTC.